This is a list of T cell receptor beta chains from one sample in a study of persistence of HIV-infected CD4 T cells. These TCRs are of unknown antigen specificity. The table came from immunoSEQ multiplex PCR; TCRdb's copy has only in-frame clones and leaves some out. The sample records 48,000 or so clones, under 85% being singletons. The sequencing here drew on CD4+ T cells sorted from PBMCs after approximately 18-hour stimulation, taken from a patient who received antiretroviral therapy. These receptors originate from an adult man with HIV who was CMV-seropositive. CDR3s include the opening cysteine and the closing phenylalanine or tryptophan. Fields, in order: D gene, J gene, V gene, clone size, CDR3 protein, CDR3 DNA. D genes are given only for firm matches. The listing skips clone size in some rows; elsewhere it reads once, few, many or a size class.

NA | TRBJ2-6 | TRBV15 | NA | CATSRDSGANVLTF | TGTGCCACCAGCAGAGACTCTGGGGCCAACGTCCTGACTTTC
NA | TRBJ2-7 | TRBV2 | NA | CASSEGGNEQYF | TGTGCCAGCAGTGAAGGTGGGAACGAGCAGTACTTC
NA | TRBJ2-1 | TRBV6-5 | NA | CASRPIAEFYNEQFF | TGTGCCAGCAGGCCCATAGCGGAATTCTACAATGAGCAGTTCTTC
NA | TRBJ2-7 | TRBV15 | few | CATSRGRDRPHEQYF | TGTGCCACCAGCAGAGGAAGAGACAGGCCCCACGAGCAGTACTTC
NA | TRBJ1-3 | TRBV29-1 | NA | CSVDGPRSGNTIYF | TGCAGCGTTGACGGGCCCCGATCTGGAAACACCATATATTTT
NA | TRBJ1-5 | TRBV6-2/TRBV6-3 | few | CASSFLLGGQSNQPQHF | TGTGCCAGCAGTTTCCTTCTTGGGGGACAAAGCAATCAGCCCCAGCATTTT
NA | TRBJ2-6 | TRBV27 | NA | CASSLASGANVLTF | TGTGCCAGCAGTTTAGCATCTGGGGCCAACGTCCTGACTTTC
NA | TRBJ1-1 | TRBV18 | NA | CACYPDRNTEAFF | TGTGCCTGCTACCCCGACAGGAACACTGAAGCTTTCTTT
NA | TRBJ1-2 | TRBV4-3 | NA | CASSQVGGTFHGYTF | TGCGCCAGCAGCCAAGTCGGCGGAACTTTCCATGGCTACACCTTC
TRBD1 | TRBJ1-2 | TRBV2 | NA | CASSARQGVSNYGYTF | TGTGCCAGCAGTGCTCGACAGGGGGTTTCTAACTATGGCTACACCTTC
NA | TRBJ1-5 | TRBV6-2/TRBV6-3 | NA | CASSFPPRTSNQPQHF | TGTGCCAGCAGTTTTCCCCCACGGACAAGCAATCAGCCCCAGCATTTT
NA | TRBJ2-1 | TRBV10-3 | NA | CAISDEGGEQFF | TGTGCCATCAGTGACGAAGGCGGGGAGCAGTTCTTC
NA | TRBJ1-2 | TRBV6-1 | few | CASSELRGDNYGYTF | TGTGCCAGCAGTGAATTACGTGGAGATAACTATGGCTACACCTTC
NA | TRBJ1-6 | TRBV23-1 | NA | CASSQSGPINSPLHF | TGCGCCAGCAGTCAATCAGGGCCTATTAATTCACCCCTCCACTTT
NA | TRBJ2-3 | TRBV7-3 | NA | CASSLDPGTDTQYF | TGTGCCAGCAGCTTAGATCCGGGCACAGATACGCAGTATTTT
NA | TRBJ2-1 | TRBV19 | NA | CASSIGLGETRSREQFF | TGTGCCAGTAGTATCGGGCTCGGGGAGACTAGGTCTCGTGAGCAGTTCTTC
TRBD1 | TRBJ1-1 | TRBV4-2 | few | CASRIRDRENTEAFF | TGTGCCAGCAGGATACGGGACAGGGAGAACACTGAAGCTTTCTTT
TRBD2 | TRBJ2-3 | TRBV27 | NA | CASSSRWVAGGVFTDTQYF | TGTGCCAGCAGTTCCCGTTGGGTAGCGGGAGGTGTTTTCACAGATACGCAGTATTTT
NA | TRBJ2-1 | TRBV5-6 | NA | CASSLDRVGYNEQFF | TGTGCCAGCAGCTTGGACAGGGTAGGCTACAATGAGCAGTTCTTC
NA | TRBJ2-3 | TRBV12-3/TRBV12-4 | NA | CASSRTDTQYF | TGTGCCAGCAGTCGGACAGATACGCAGTATTTT
NA | TRBJ1-1 | TRBV6-5 | NA | CASSQVWGTTEAFF | TGTGCCAGCAGTCAGGTTTGGGGGACCACTGAAGCTTTCTTT
TRBD1 | TRBJ2-7 | TRBV12-5 | NA | CASAISKTGVSYEQYF | TGTGCTAGTGCTATATCCAAGACAGGGGTCTCCTACGAGCAGTACTTC
NA | TRBJ1-2 | TRBV5-5 | NA | CASSETPGGRYTF | TGTGCCAGCAGCGAGACCCCGGGGGGACGCTACACCTTC